This T cell receptor beta chain originates from a study of T cell repertoires in cytomegalovirus infection. Study context: Epitope selection comprised recently identified HLA-C-restricted CMV epitopes and well-studied HLA-B-restricted CMV epitopes. It was the public TCR beta signatures that indicated both CMV infection and matching HLA type. Broader study findings: Summed public TCR beta family frequency identified CMV carriers bearing the relevant HLA. In two of eight donors, the top clonotype was HLA-C-restricted CMV-specific.

TCRdb independently ran MiXCR on the reads; one entry per CDR3 protein. The sample has fewer than 1,000,000 distinct CDR3 sequences, 30% to 40% seen once; the top ten hold around 15%. The V and J ends lost 6 bases and 4 bases, in that order; junction bases with no gene match: 10. Germline CDR1 MNHEY, CDR2 SVGAGI. The CDR3 has 16 amino acids. This clonotype was detected only a few times. Its antigen is still unknown. The chain couples TRBV6-5 to TRBJ2-2; 8 bases match TRBD2. The clonotype was recovered from a human donor in good health (CMV status not recorded). Some clones in this sample may be carry-over from other donors' samples. Sequencing was performed on cultured CD8+ T cells from PBMCs, taken from culture after CMV antigen stimulation. The CDR3 sequence: CASSPPVGLVTGELFF. In DNA form, the CDR3 reads TGTGCCAGCAGCCCCCCGGTGGGACTAGTCACCGGGGAGCTGTTTTTT.